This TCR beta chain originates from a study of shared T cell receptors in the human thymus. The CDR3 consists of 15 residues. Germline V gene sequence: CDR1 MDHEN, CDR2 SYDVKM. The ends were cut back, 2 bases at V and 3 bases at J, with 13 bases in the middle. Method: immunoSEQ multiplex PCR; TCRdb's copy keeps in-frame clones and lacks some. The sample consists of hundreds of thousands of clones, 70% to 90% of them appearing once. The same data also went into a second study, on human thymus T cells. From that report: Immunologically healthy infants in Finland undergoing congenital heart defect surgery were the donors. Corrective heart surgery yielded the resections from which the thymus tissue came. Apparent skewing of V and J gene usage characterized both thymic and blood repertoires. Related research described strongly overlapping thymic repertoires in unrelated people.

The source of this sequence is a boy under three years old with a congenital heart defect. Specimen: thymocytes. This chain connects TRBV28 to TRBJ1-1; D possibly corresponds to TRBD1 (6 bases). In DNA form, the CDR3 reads TGTGCCAGCAGTTTAGGTACAGGGCTGGACACTGAAGCTTTCTTT. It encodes CASSLGTGLDTEAFF.